These 27 T cell receptor beta chains came from one sample sequenced in a study of OX40 agonist ivuxolimab in advanced cancers. The method was immunoSEQ multiplex PCR; TCRdb's version includes in-frame clones alone and lacks a portion of them. This table holds roughly 77,000 clones, around 90% found once. This sample comprised CD4+ or CD8+ T cells sorted from blood, obtained in a trial of the OX40 agonist ivuxolimab. The receptors were gathered from an adult with an advanced solid tumor such as melanoma, head and neck, liver or kidney cancer.

This clone was seen just once. The chain combines TRBV5-6 with TRBJ2-3; D assignment may be TRBD1 or TRBD2 (6 bases each). The CDR3 covers 14 residues. V shed 3 bases and J shed 0 bases, with 8 bases lying between them. Germline CDR1 reads SGHDT; CDR2 reads YYEEEE. The CDR3 DNA follows: TGTGCCAGCAGCTGGGGGGCTAGCACAGATACGCAGTATTTT. Its translation is CASSWGASTDTQYF.

This clone showed up just a few times. This chain connects TRBV19 to TRBJ2-3, with unresolved D. Germline-derived CDR1 and CDR2 are LNHDA and SQIVND (reference sequence). The V and J ends lost 3 bases and 4 bases respectively, with 17 bases between them. This CDR3 has 16 amino acids. The CDR3 is CASSISHSSSADTQYF. As DNA, the CDR3 is TGTGCCAGTAGTATCAGTCACAGCAGCAGTGCAGATACGCAGTATTTT.

The J gene is TRBJ2-2, the V gene TRBV10-1, with D unresolved. Germline lookup yields CDR1 WNHNN and CDR2 SYGVQD (reference sequence). V was pared by 2 bases and J by 0 bases, with 10 bases between. The CDR3 runs 16 residues. The CDR3 DNA is TGCGCCAGCAGTGAGAGTGTCGGAGCGAACACCGGGGAGCTGTTTTTT. Its translation: CASSESVGANTGELFF.

The J gene is TRBJ1-1, the V gene TRBV19; D remains ambiguous. Germline loops: CDR1 LNHDA, CDR2 SQIVND (reference sequence). Trimming removed 9 bases at V and 1 base at J, with 18 bases between. CDR3 length: 15 residues. CDR3 nucleotides: TGTGCCAGCATGGATTCCGGGGTGCCGAACACTGAAGCTTTCTTT. This sequence encodes CASMDSGVPNTEAFF. The full variable domain, with the rest looked up from reference TRBV19 and TRBJ1-1, is DGGITQSPKYLFRKEGQNVTLSCEQNLNHDAMYWYRQDPGQGLRLIYYSQIVNDFQKGDIAEGYSVSREKKESFPLTVTSAQKNPTAFYLCASMDSGVPNTEAFFGQGTRLTVV.

V and J are TRBV19 and TRBJ2-4; 7 nucleotides agree with TRBD2. J gave up 6 bases and V 3 bases, and 11 bases lay outside the gene matches. The CDR3 has 16 amino acids. Germline V gene lookup returns CDR1 LNHDA and CDR2 SQIVND (reference sequence). The CDR3 spells CASSIGASTSVNIQYF. CDR3 DNA sequence: TGTGCCAGTAGTATTGGAGCCAGTACTAGCGTAAACATTCAGTACTTC.

This chain joins TRBV19 and TRBJ1-2; no reliable D call. Germline V CDR1 and CDR2: LNHDA, SQIVND (reference sequence). The CDR3 has 15 residues. The V end was cut by 1 base, the J end by 0 bases, with 9 bases between. CDR3 nucleotide sequence: TGTGCCAGTAGTATAGCGGAGATTACTAACTATGGCTACACCTTC. Protein sequence: CASSIAEITNYGYTF.

The rearrangement links TRBV6-1 to TRBJ2-5; no clear D. V shed 0 bases and J shed 10 bases, with 15 bases lying between them. Looked up from germline, CDR1 is MNHNS and CDR2 is SASEGT. CDR3 size: 14 residues. This CDR3 is CASSEASSARDQYF. As DNA, the CDR3 is TGTGCCAGCAGTGAAGCGTCGTCAGCAAGAGACCAGTACTTC.

This chain links TRBV6-1 with TRBJ1-5, with D tentatively TRBD1 (6 bases). Trimming removed 1 base from V and 7 bases from J, with 17 bases in between. This CDR3 is 16 amino acids long. From germline, CDR1 is MNHNS and CDR2 SASEGT. The CDR3 region has the DNA TGTGCCAGCAGTGAAGAAGTAGGGGGGGGGTTCCAGCCCCAGCATTTT. Amino acids: CASSEEVGGGFQPQHF.

The chain recombines TRBV4-1 with TRBJ1-1; 10 bases are a match to TRBD1. CDR3 size: 15 residues. Trimming removed 4 bases from V and 4 bases from J; junction bases left unmatched: 6. Germline V CDR1 and CDR2: MGHRA, YSYEKL. The CDR3 protein is CASSRDRGGGTEAFF. In DNA form, the CDR3 reads TGCGCCAGCAGCCGGGACAGGGGAGGAGGCACTGAAGCTTTCTTT.

The genes are TRBV5-1 and TRBJ2-4; tentative D call: TRBD2 (5 bases). The V end was cut by 3 bases, the J end by 6 bases, with 19 bases between. The CDR3 sequence is 16 residues long. CDR1 is SGHRS and CDR2 is YFSETQ in the germline V gene. CDR3 sequence: CASSWGGENILNIQYF. CDR3 bases: TGCGCCAGCAGCTGGGGTGGGGAGAATATTCTAAACATTCAGTACTTC.

This clone was seen only once. This chain uses TRBV19 with TRBJ2-4; D unresolved. V was trimmed by 7 bases and J by 5 bases, leaving 6 bases between them. Germline values: CDR1 LNHDA, CDR2 SQIVND (reference sequence). The CDR3 runs 11 residues. The CDR3 DNA reads TGTGCCAGTATCCGGGAAAACATTCAGTACTTC. Protein product: CASIRENIQYF.

This clone came up a few times. The chain uses TRBV15 and TRBJ1-5; TRBD1 is a possible D gene (5 bases). The germline V gene encodes CDR1 LNHNV and CDR2 YYDKDF (reference sequence). The CDR3 sequence is 14 residues long. Trimming removed 1 base at V and 4 bases at J, with 8 bases between. The CDR3 protein is CATSRAGGNQPQHF. For the CDR3, the DNA is TGTGCCACCAGCAGAGCCGGGGGGAATCAGCCCCAGCATTTT.

The rearrangement links TRBV18 to TRBJ1-5; D possibly corresponds to TRBD1 (5 bases). CDR1 and CDR2 from the germline V gene are KGHSH and LQKENI. There are 13 residues in the CDR3. With 6 bases removed from V and 5 bases from J, the gap between germline ends came to 11 bases. The CDR3 region has the DNA TGTGCCAGCTCGATAGGGGAGGATCAGCCCCAGCATTTT. Translation: CASSIGEDQPQHF.

The V gene is TRBV6-1, the J gene TRBJ2-5; 8 bases align to TRBD2. The length of the CDR3 is 13 residues. The germline V gene encodes CDR1 MNHNS and CDR2 SASEGT. The ends lost 8 bases at V and 1 base at J; junction bases unmatched: 3. The CDR3 nucleotides read TGTGCCAGCCCAGGGACTAGCCAAGAGACCCAGTACTTC. This translates into CASPGTSQETQYF.

This clone was recorded once. Within the sample, other DNA sequences also encode this same CDR3. The DNA of the CDR3 is TGTGCCAGCAGCCCTAGCGGGCCTCGGGGGGGAGAGACCCAGTACTTC. It translates to CASSPSGPRGGETQYF. The chain has TRBV5-4 and TRBJ2-5; 8 positions match TRBD2. The germline V gene has CDR1 SGHNT and CDR2 YYREEE (reference sequence). This CDR3 spans 16 amino acids. Trimming cost V 4 bases and J 4 bases; bases outside gene matches: 12.

This chain connects TRBV19 to TRBJ1-2; 7 nucleotides agree with TRBD1. V gave up 6 bases and J gave up 8 bases; unmatched junction bases: 15. The CDR3 loop spans 15 amino acids. The germline CDR1 and CDR2 sequences are LNHDA and SQIVND (reference sequence). The CDR3 DNA sequence: TGTGCCAGTAGAAAAACAGGGGAGATGACGTCGGGCTACACCTTC. Amino acids: CASRKTGEMTSGYTF.

The chain carries TRBV29-1 and TRBJ1-1, with 9 bases identical to TRBD1. This CDR3 has 12 residues. V lost 4 bases, J lost 11 bases, and 8 bases stayed unmatched. From germline, CDR1 is SQVTM and CDR2 ANQGSEA. CDR3 sequence: CSVVTGGPGAFF. In DNA form, the CDR3 reads TGCAGCGTTGTTACAGGGGGCCCGGGTGCTTTCTTT.

In this sample, this clone turned up once. This chain connects TRBV19 to TRBJ2-7; D is unresolved. Germline loops: CDR1 LNHDA, CDR2 SQIVND (reference sequence). Between the trimmed V and J ends, which lost 0 bases and 6 bases, there was a span of 12 bases. The CDR3 is made up of 14 amino acids. CDR3 bases: TGTGCCAGTAGTATAGAGGGTGGTCAGGTCGAGCAGTACTTC. The encoded protein is CASSIEGGQVEQYF.

The chain joins TRBV9 to TRBJ2-1; 10 bases are a match to TRBD2. Losses at the gene ends were 4 bases for V and 7 bases for J; bases not matched to a gene: 11. Per germline, CDR1 SGDLS and CDR2 YYNGEE. This CDR3 comprises 16 residues. The DNA of the CDR3 is TGTGCCAGCAGCACCCCAATAGCGGGGGGCGGGAATGAGCAGTTCTTC. Protein: CASSTPIAGGGNEQFF.

The J gene is TRBJ1-1, the V gene TRBV7-8; D uncertain. Trimming removed 5 bases from V and 1 base from J, with 17 bases in between. Per germline, CDR1 SGHVS and CDR2 FQNEAQ. This CDR3 has 16 residues. In nucleotides, the CDR3 is TGTGCCAGCAGCCCTAGTCTTCGGGTATCGAACACTGAAGCTTTCTTT. This codes for CASSPSLRVSNTEAFF. Filled out from reference TRBV7-8 and TRBJ1-1, the complete variable domain reads GAGVSQSPRYKVAKRGQDVALRCDPISGHVSLFWYQQALGQGPEFLTYFQNEAQLDKSGLPSDRFFAERPEGSVSTLKIQRTQQEDSAVYLCASSPSLRVSNTEAFFGQGTRLTVV.

V gene TRBV6-1 combines with J gene TRBJ2-7; TRBD2 is a possible D gene (5 bases). Trimming removed 4 bases from V and 12 bases from J, with 13 bases in between. Germline V gene lookup returns CDR1 MNHNS and CDR2 SASEGT. This CDR3 has 11 residues. CDR3 protein: CASSGGPVSYF. The DNA for the CDR3 is TGTGCCAGCAGTGGAGGGCCAGTGTCGTACTTC.

V usage is TRBV6-5 and J usage is TRBJ2-7; tentatively, D is TRBD1 or TRBD2 (5 bases each). Trimming removed 4 bases at V and 3 bases at J, with 13 bases between. The CDR3 runs to 14 residues. From germline, CDR1 is MNHEY and CDR2 SVGAGI. CDR3 nucleotide sequence: TGTGCCAGCAGTTCCGGGACCGCCCTCTACGAGCAGTACTTC. This translates into CASSSGTALYEQYF.

The rearrangement links TRBV5-1 to TRBJ1-2, with a possible D match to TRBD1 (5 bases). Germline V gene lookup returns CDR1 SGHRS and CDR2 YFSETQ. Trimming shortened V by 0 bases and J by 5 bases, and 11 bases separated the two germline ends. There are 14 residues in the CDR3. CDR3 protein: CASSLDDRVYGYTF. CDR3 nucleotides: TGCGCCAGCAGCTTGGATGACAGAGTTTATGGCTACACCTTC.

V usage is TRBV5-1 and J usage is TRBJ2-5; D call uncertain. The germline gives CDR1 SGHRS, CDR2 YFSETQ. V lost 4 bases and J lost 2, with 6 bases in between. The CDR3 is 12 residues long. The CDR3 nucleotides are TGCGCCAGCAGCCTCACACAAGAGACCCAGTACTTC. Its protein is CASSLTQETQYF.

The chain has TRBV9 and TRBJ1-1, with 8 bases that match TRBD1. Looked up from germline, CDR1 is SGDLS and CDR2 is YYNGEE. CDR3 size: 12 residues. V lost 3 bases to trimming and J lost 11 bases; unmatched junction nucleotides: 6. The CDR3 protein is CASSAQGAPAFF. In DNA, the CDR3 is TGTGCCAGCAGCGCTCAGGGGGCGCCGGCTTTCTTT. Looking up the rest from reference TRBV9 and TRBJ1-1 gives the full variable domain: DSGVTQTPKHLITATGQRVTLRCSPRSGDLSVYWYQQSLDQGLQFLIQYYNGEERAKGNILERFSAQQFPDLHSELNLSSLELGDSALYFCASSAQGAPAFFGQGTRLTVV.

V usage is TRBV28 and J usage is TRBJ2-3, with 9 bases matching TRBD2. This CDR3 spans 17 amino acids. V gave up 1 base and J gave up 5 bases; unmatched junction bases: 10. Germline loops: CDR1 MDHEN, CDR2 SYDVKM. The CDR3 DNA is TGTGCCAGCAGTTTATTATTGCGGGAGGGCCTTGGAGATACGCAGTATTTT. As protein: CASSLLLREGLGDTQYF.

The V and J genes are TRBV11-3 and TRBJ1-2, with a tentative D call TRBD1 (6 bases). Germline CDR1 is SGHNT and CDR2 is YENEEA. Trimming took off 3 bases at V and 5 bases at J, with 10 bases between the two ends. The CDR3 has 13 amino acids. CDR3 amino acids: CASSLGQGYGYTF. CDR3 sequence (DNA): TGTGCCAGCAGCTTGGGCCAGGGGTATGGCTACACCTTC.